A single sample is the source of the 5 T cell receptor beta chains below, sequenced in a study of naive and memory T cell subsets. An oligonucleotide containing a UMI was ligated to the 3' end of TCR cDNA. Amplification of ligated cDNA took four PCR rounds with SP2 and nested alpha and beta constant primers. TCRdb re-called the 5' RACE reads with MiXCR, one entry per CDR3 protein. The data show approximately 58,000 distinct CDR3 sequences, 7.2% seen once. The receptor source for this set is a male donor in good health.

The chain joins TRBV19 to TRBJ1-6; D unresolved. Trimming removed 4 bases from V and 9 bases from J, with 10 bases in between. The V gene's germline CDR1 is LNHDA and CDR2 SQIVND (reference sequence). The CDR3 is 13 residues long. The CDR3 spells CASSTRDGSPLHF. CDR3 sequence (DNA): TGTGCCAGTAGTACCCGGGATGGTTCACCCCTCCACTTT.

In this sample, this clonotype turned up a few times. The chain combines TRBV2 with TRBJ1-2; D may be TRBD1 (6 bases). The CDR3 totals 13 residues. Germline-derived CDR1 and CDR2 are SNHLY and FYNNEI. V lost 6 bases to trimming and J lost 8 bases, with 16 bases between them. The CDR3, as DNA: TGTGCCAGCAGGGGCACAGGGCAGTACGGCTACACCTTC. Translating it yields CASRGTGQYGYTF.

This clonotype was seen only a few times. This chain links TRBV29-1 with TRBJ1-1; D perhaps matches TRBD1 (5 bases). The CDR3 extends over 12 amino acids. V lost 7 bases and J lost 4, with 13 bases in between. The germline V gene has CDR1 SQVTM and CDR2 ANQGSEA. The CDR3 DNA is TGCAGCGCCCGGTGGGGGGTCACTGAAGCTTTCTTT. Amino acid sequence: CSARWGVTEAFF.

The CDR3 sequence is CASSPGRSYEQYF. CDR3 nucleotides: TGTGCCAGCTCACCCGGACGGAGCTACGAGCAGTACTTC. J is TRBJ2-7 and V is TRBV18; D unresolved. V lost 3 bases and J 3 bases, leaving 9 bases between the germline ends. Looked up from germline, CDR1 is KGHSH and CDR2 is LQKENI. This CDR3 has 13 residues.

The V call is TRBV28, the J call TRBJ1-4, with a weak D call TRBD1 (5 bases). Per germline, CDR1 MDHEN and CDR2 SYDVKM. Trimming took 8 bases from V and 5 from J, leaving 9 bases between them. This CDR3 contains 12 residues. This CDR3 reads CASVGGNEKLFF. In nucleotides, the CDR3 is TGTGCCAGCGTCGGGGGGAATGAAAAACTGTTTTTT.